This TCR beta chain came from a study of identical twins. Findings and limits, study-wide: For zero-insertion analyses, partial confounding could come from invariant MAIT and iNKT cells.

TCRdb independently ran MiXCR on the 5' RACE reads; one entry per CDR3 protein. The sample shows some 1,700,000 distinct CDR3 sequences, roughly a third of them seen only once. Germline V gene lookup returns CDR1 LGHNA and CDR2 YNFKEQ. The CDR3 contains 16 residues. V shed 0 bases and J shed 5 bases, with 16 bases lying between them. In regard to this clonotype: Antigen specificity is unknown.

The source of this sequence is a newborn girl in good health. Sequenced: cord blood. The rearrangement joins TRBV4-2 to TRBJ2-5; no clear D. The CDR3 bases are TGTGCCAGCAGCCAAGATGGAGCGACCCCTGGCGAGACCCAGTACTTC. Encoded protein: CASSQDGATPGETQYF.